This T cell receptor beta chain came from a study of T-cell memory formation after mild COVID-19. Background on the study: For the most part, TCR clusters were specific to one donor.

A 5'RACE reaction primed in the constant segment made cDNA libraries of TCR alpha and TCR beta, and these carried sample barcodes and UMIs. TCRdb recomputed calls from the 5' RACE reads with MiXCR, one row per CDR3 protein. The table lists 250,000 to 300,000 distinct CDR3 sequences, roughly 16% of them singletons. Remarks on this clonotype: The antigen is undetermined.

The study, taken as a whole, reports: Cross-reactive memory apparently joined, as some responding clones appeared in pre-infection memory. Still unconfirmed is whether the second-wave clones peaking on day 37 recognized SARS-CoV-2.

This CDR3 has 15 amino acids. Per germline, CDR1 MDHEN and CDR2 SYDVKM. V was shortened by 4 bases and J by 3 bases, with 14 bases between the two germline ends. The J gene is TRBJ2-3, the V gene TRBV28; tentatively, D is TRBD2 (6 bases). The sequence derives from a man between 18 and 29 years old who had mild COVID-19 (a few samples of this study predate the infection). Cell type and time point are not known. Sequencing was performed on PBMCs or a T cell subset sorted from them (not recorded which). Written as DNA, the CDR3 is TGTGCCAGCAGTTCCAACGGCGGGATAACAGATACGCAGTATTTT. As protein: CASSSNGGITDTQYF.